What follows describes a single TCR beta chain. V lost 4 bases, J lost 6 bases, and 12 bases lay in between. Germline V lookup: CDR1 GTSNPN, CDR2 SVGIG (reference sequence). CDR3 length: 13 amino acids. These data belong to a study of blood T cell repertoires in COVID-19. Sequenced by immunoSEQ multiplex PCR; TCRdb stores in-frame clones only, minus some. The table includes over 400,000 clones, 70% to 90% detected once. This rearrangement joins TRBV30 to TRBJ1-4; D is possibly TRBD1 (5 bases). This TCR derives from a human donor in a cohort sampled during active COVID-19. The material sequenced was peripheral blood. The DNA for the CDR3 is TGTGCCTGGACGGACACCGGTCATGAAAAACTGTTTTTT. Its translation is CAWTDTGHEKLFF.